A single sample is the source of the 28 T cell receptor beta chains below, sequenced in a study of cytomegalovirus exposure and HLA in healthy donors. The PCR ran on 60 Vbeta and 13 Jbeta primers. TCRdb keeps only in-frame clones here, not all; method: immunoSEQ multiplex PCR. The sample holds approximately 160,000 clones, approximately 80% seen once. Material for sequencing was PBMCs. The origin of the receptors is a woman under 30 in good health and CMV-seronegative.

The chain couples TRBV6-6 to TRBJ1-2; no reliable D call. The V end lost 2 bases, the J end lost 2 bases, and 9 bases lay between the germline ends. The germline gives CDR1 MNHNY, CDR2 SVGAGI (reference sequence). This CDR3 contains 14 residues. The CDR3 region is CASSYVPGNYGYTF. In DNA, the CDR3 is TGTGCCAGCAGTTACGTCCCGGGAAACTATGGCTACACCTTC.

CDR3 sequence: CASSVVPLLAGGGEQFF. The CDR3 region has the DNA TGTGCCAGCAGCGTAGTCCCCTTACTAGCGGGAGGCGGTGAGCAGTTCTTC. The genes are TRBV9 and TRBJ2-1, with TRBD2 identical over 12 bases. The germline V gene encodes CDR1 SGDLS and CDR2 YYNGEE. The CDR3 has 17 residues. The trim removed 0 bases at V and 9 bases at J, leaving 10 bases unmatched. The full variable domain, its missing parts supplied by reference TRBV9 and TRBJ2-1, is DSGVTQTPKHLITATGQRVTLRCSPRSGDLSVYWYQQSLDQGLQFLIQYYNGEERAKGNILERFSAQQFPDLHSELNLSSLELGDSALYFCASSVVPLLAGGGEQFFGPGTRLTVL.

This sequence joins TRBV5-5 and TRBJ1-1; possible D gene TRBD1, 6 bases. Germline-derived CDR1 and CDR2 are SGHKS and YYEKEE (reference sequence). V gave up 3 bases and J gave up 7 bases, with 16 bases separating them. The CDR3 has 14 amino acids. As DNA, the CDR3 is TGTGCCAGCAGCTACGATTTGGGGGCCGGTGAAGCTTTCTTT. Amino acids: CASSYDLGAGEAFF.

A note on this clone: The junction departs from germline at one end; a sequencing error may be responsible. The genes are TRBV7-7 and TRBJ2-1; the D is unclear. This CDR3 spans 13 amino acids. Looked up from germline, CDR1 is SSHAT and CDR2 is FNYEAQ (reference sequence). CDR3: CASSFSYPGEQFF. Written as DNA, the CDR3 is TGTGCTAGCAGCTTTTCCTACCCTGGTGAGCAGTTCTTC.

The gene calls are TRBV21-1 and TRBJ1-4; the table's D call TRBD1 went unverified against the DNA. TRBV21-1 is labeled a pseudogene. The CDR3 spans 15 residues. The CDR3 DNA follows: TGTGCCAGCAGCAAAGGCCGAGGGGGCCGGGGAATCTTGGTTTTT. Encoded protein: CASSKGRGGRGILVF.

The V call is TRBV6-1, the J call TRBJ2-1, with 12 bases that match TRBD1. Germline V gives CDR1 MNHNS, CDR2 SASEGT. J gave up 9 bases and V 6 bases, and 6 bases lay outside the gene matches. This CDR3 comprises 14 residues. The CDR3, as DNA: TGTGCCAGCAGAGGGGACAGGGGGCGCGGTGAGCAGTTCTTC. Translated: CASRGDRGRGEQFF.

CDR3 DNA: TGTGCCAGCAGCTCCCGGGACAGATTCGACAATGAGCAGTTCTTC. It translates to CASSSRDRFDNEQFF. V is TRBV5-6 and J is TRBJ2-1, with TRBD1 matching 7 bases. The CDR3 is 15 amino acids. The germline V gene encodes CDR1 SGHDT and CDR2 YYEEEE. V lost 3 bases, J lost 5 bases, and 8 bases stayed unmatched.

The V call is TRBV7-3, the J call TRBJ2-1; TRBD2 matches 9 bases. In germline, CDR1 is SGHTA, CDR2 FQGTGA. The ends lost 5 bases at V and 4 bases at J; junction bases unmatched: 6. CDR3 size: 15 residues. Here the CDR3 DNA reads TGTGCCAGCAGCCCACGACTAGCGGATTACAATGAGCAGTTCTTC. Protein sequence: CASSPRLADYNEQFF.

The V call is TRBV6-1, the J call TRBJ2-5; 15 bases are shared with TRBD2. V dropped 9 bases and J dropped 3; count of bases not matched to a gene: 5. CDR1 is MNHNS and CDR2 is SASEGT in the germline V gene. This CDR3 comprises 15 residues. DNA of the CDR3: TGTGCCAGTAGGACTAGCGGGAGGGTGAAAGAGACCCAGTACTTC. It yields the protein CASRTSGRVKETQYF.

This chain uses TRBV28 with TRBJ2-7, with 10 bases lining up with TRBD1. With 2 bases clipped from V and 3 bases from J, the junction kept 4 bases outside the gene matches. The length of the CDR3 is 15 residues. Germline V gene lookup returns CDR1 MDHEN and CDR2 SYDVKM. CDR3 sequence (DNA): TGTGCCAGCAGTTTAGTGGGACAGGGGATCTACGAGCAGTACTTC. Encoded protein: CASSLVGQGIYEQYF.

The chain links TRBV6-6 to TRBJ2-5; TRBD1 aligns across 10 bases. The last part of the DNA fits TRBJ2-7 better; the J call may be wrong. This CDR3 region has 13 residues. Looked up from germline, CDR1 is MNHNY and CDR2 is SVGAGI (reference sequence). This CDR3 is CASSPGQGNEQYF. The CDR3 coding sequence is TGTGCCAGCAGCCCGGGACAGGGGAACGAGCAGTACTTC.

This sequence joins TRBV10-2 and TRBJ1-5, with a tentative D call TRBD1 (6 bases). Trimming removed 0 bases at V and 5 bases at J, with 14 bases between. Germline assignment: CDR1 WSHSY and CDR2 SAAADI. CDR3 size: 16 residues. The DNA of the CDR3 is TGCGCCAGCAGTGAGTCAGGGAGGGGGTGGCATCAGCCCCAGCATTTT. As protein: CASSESGRGWHQPQHF.

This clone was seen a handful of times. The chain recombines TRBV5-5 with TRBJ2-5, with D unclear. Trimming took 0 bases from V and 0 from J, leaving 6 bases between them. The CDR3 totals 14 residues. The germline gives CDR1 SGHKS, CDR2 YYEKEE (reference sequence). CDR3 residues: CASSLVPDQETQYF. In DNA form, the CDR3 reads TGTGCCAGCAGCTTGGTTCCGGACCAAGAGACCCAGTACTTC.

This chain joins TRBV30 and TRBJ2-2; 7 nucleotides align to TRBD1. Trimming removed 2 bases from V and 7 bases from J; junction bases left unmatched: 7. CDR3 length: 14 residues. Per the germline V gene, CDR1 is GTSNPN and CDR2 is SVGIG (reference sequence). The CDR3 DNA sequence: TGTGCCTGGAGTCTAGGGGGCGCAGGCGGGGAGCTGTTTTTT. Amino acid sequence: CAWSLGGAGGELFF.

J is TRBJ2-7 and V is TRBV6-5; 7 nucleotides agree with TRBD2. From germline, CDR1 is MNHEY and CDR2 SVGAGI. This CDR3 spans 14 amino acids. V shed 7 bases and J 7 bases; nucleotides not matched to a gene: 13. In DNA, the CDR3 is TGTGCCAGCAAGCGGGACTACTCTCTGGGGGAGCAGTACTTC. Encoded protein: CASKRDYSLGEQYF.

The CDR3 DNA reads as TGTGCCAGCAGTGAAGCACCCGGACTAGCGGGAGGAATTGAGCAGTACTTC. The encoded protein is CASSEAPGLAGGIEQYF. The chain recombines TRBV6-1 with TRBJ2-7, with 14 bases identical to TRBD2. The CDR3 is made up of 17 amino acids. The germline CDR1 and CDR2 sequences are MNHNS and SASEGT. Unmatched junction bases numbered 8, after V lost 0 bases and J lost 7 bases.

This clone was seen just once. The chain couples TRBV10-3 to TRBJ1-3; the D gene is possibly TRBD1 (5 bases). The length of the CDR3 is 16 residues. In germline, CDR1 is ENHRY, CDR2 SYGVKD. The V end lost 2 bases, the J end lost 0 bases, and 11 bases lay between the germline ends. The CDR3, as DNA: TGTGCCATCAGTGAGGGGGCACCGAGCTCTGGAAACACCATATATTTT. Its translation is CAISEGAPSSGNTIYF.

V and J are TRBV6-5 and TRBJ2-1; 9 positions agree with TRBD1. The CDR3 covers 15 residues. Trimming cost V 10 bases and J 6 bases; bases outside gene matches: 13. Germline V lookup: CDR1 MNHEY, CDR2 SVGAGI. CDR3 amino acids: CANPRRTGVANEQFF. Written as DNA, the CDR3 is TGTGCCAACCCAAGAAGGACAGGGGTGGCCAATGAGCAGTTCTTC.

The V and J genes are TRBV29-1 and TRBJ1-5, with D tentatively TRBD1 (5 bases). Trimming took 5 bases from V and 7 from J, leaving 15 bases between them. Germline lookup yields CDR1 SQVTM and CDR2 ANQGSEA. The CDR3 is 13 residues long. CDR3 sequence: CSVKDKGGQPQHF. CDR3 coding DNA: TGCAGCGTTAAGGACAAGGGAGGGCAGCCCCAGCATTTT.

DNA of the CDR3: TGTGCCAGCAGCTTAGCGGTACGGGACAGCGGGAGTTTGTCTGGGACCCAGTACTTC. This gives the protein CASSLAVRDSGSLSGTQYF. The chain couples TRBV7-9 to TRBJ2-5, with D possibly being TRBD2 (8 bases). With 0 bases removed from V and 7 bases from J, the gap between germline ends came to 27 bases. Germline CDR1 and CDR2: SEHNR and FQNEAQ (reference sequence). This CDR3 has 19 amino acids.

The genes are TRBV28 and TRBJ2-7; 12 bases fit TRBD2. The ends lost 9 bases at V and 5 bases at J; junction bases unmatched: 8. Germline assignment: CDR1 MDHEN and CDR2 SYDVKM. The CDR3 loop spans 14 amino acids. CDR3: CASVVGLAGHEQYF. The CDR3 DNA follows: TGTGCCAGTGTGGTGGGACTAGCGGGCCACGAGCAGTACTTC.

The chain has TRBV5-4 and TRBJ1-5, with TRBD1 matching over 7 bases. Germline V CDR1 and CDR2: SGHNT, YYREEE (reference sequence). V was clipped by 4 bases and J by 4 bases; unmatched bases: 2. The CDR3 sequence is 13 residues long. The CDR3 DNA reads TGTGCCAGCAGCAAGGACAGGAATCAGCCCCAGCATTTT. Translation: CASSKDRNQPQHF.

This chain links TRBV21-1 with TRBJ1-2; the table's D gene call, TRBD1, was not cross checked with the DNA. TRBV21-1 is classified as a pseudogene. The CDR3 runs to 16 residues. Written as DNA, the CDR3 is TGTGCCAGCAGCAAACACGCTAGGGGGCGGCCCTATGGCTACACCTTC. It translates to CASSKHARGRPYGYTF.

CDR3 region: CASSREGVVGNTIYF. CDR3 sequence (DNA): TGTGCCAGTAGTCGAGAGGGCGTCGTAGGAAACACCATATATTTT. The V and J genes are TRBV19 and TRBJ1-3; D unclear. Trimming removed 5 bases at V and 4 bases at J, with 15 bases between. Germline CDR1 reads LNHDA; CDR2 reads SQIVND (reference sequence). The CDR3 sequence is 15 residues long.

The chain combines TRBV7-3 with TRBJ1-2; D gene unclear. CDR3 length: 13 residues. Germline CDR1 SGHTA, CDR2 FQGTGA. Trimming cost V 3 bases and J 2 bases, with 7 bases left between them. The CDR3 protein is CASSLATNYGYTF. As DNA, the CDR3 is TGTGCCAGCAGCTTGGCCACGAACTATGGCTACACCTTC.

The rearrangement uses TRBV5-1 and TRBJ2-5, with a tentative D call TRBD2 (5 bases). In germline, CDR1 is SGHRS, CDR2 YFSETQ. V lost 4 bases and J lost 11, with 12 bases in between. This CDR3 comprises 11 residues. CDR3 DNA: TGCGCCAGCAGCGGAACTAGGGTTCAGTACTTC. Its protein is CASSGTRVQYF.

The J gene is TRBJ2-1, the V gene TRBV7-2; D not resolved. This CDR3 is 15 amino acids long. Per germline, CDR1 SGHTA and CDR2 FQGNSA. The ends were cut back, 2 bases at V and 7 bases at J, with 15 bases in the middle. Here the CDR3 DNA reads TGTGCCAGCAGCTTATGGTCATTGGCCGATAATGAGCAGTTCTTC. As protein: CASSLWSLADNEQFF.

The chain has TRBV7-2 and TRBJ2-3; D unresolved. Deletions cut 6 bases from V and 5 bases from J, with 6 bases between. Germline values: CDR1 SGHTA, CDR2 FQGNSA. The length of the CDR3 is 11 residues. The CDR3 DNA sequence: TGTGCCAGCAGTTTCAGAGATACGCAGTATTTT. This gives the protein CASSFRDTQYF.